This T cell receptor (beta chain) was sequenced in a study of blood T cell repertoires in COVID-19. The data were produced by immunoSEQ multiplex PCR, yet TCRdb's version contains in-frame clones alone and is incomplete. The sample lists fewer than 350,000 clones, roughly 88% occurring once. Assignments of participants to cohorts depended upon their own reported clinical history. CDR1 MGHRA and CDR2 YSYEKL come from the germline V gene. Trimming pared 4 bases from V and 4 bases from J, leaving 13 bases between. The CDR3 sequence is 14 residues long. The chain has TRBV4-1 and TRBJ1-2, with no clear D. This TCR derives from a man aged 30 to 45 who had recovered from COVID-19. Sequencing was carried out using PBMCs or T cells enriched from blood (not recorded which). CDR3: CASSLGAGGYGYTF. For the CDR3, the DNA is TGCGCCAGCAGCCTCGGTGCAGGAGGCTATGGCTACACCTTC.